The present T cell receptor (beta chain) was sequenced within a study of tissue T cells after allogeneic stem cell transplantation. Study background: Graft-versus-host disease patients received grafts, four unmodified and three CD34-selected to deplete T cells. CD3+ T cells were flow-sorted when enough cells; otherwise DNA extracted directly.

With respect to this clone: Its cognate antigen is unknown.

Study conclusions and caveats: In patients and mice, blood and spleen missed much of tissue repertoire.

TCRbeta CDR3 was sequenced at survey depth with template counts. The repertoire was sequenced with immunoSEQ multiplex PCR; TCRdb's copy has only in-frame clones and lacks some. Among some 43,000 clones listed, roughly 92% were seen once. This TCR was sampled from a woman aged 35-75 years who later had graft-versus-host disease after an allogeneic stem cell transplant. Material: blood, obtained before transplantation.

The CDR3 sequence is CASTHRTAYEQYF. Here the CDR3 DNA reads TGTGCCAGCACCCACAGAACGGCTTACGAGCAGTACTTC. The chain joins TRBV6-1 to TRBJ2-7; D is ambiguous. CDR3 length equals 13 residues. Trimming removed 7 bases from V and 4 bases from J, with 14 bases in between. Germline CDR1 is MNHNS and CDR2 is SASEGT.